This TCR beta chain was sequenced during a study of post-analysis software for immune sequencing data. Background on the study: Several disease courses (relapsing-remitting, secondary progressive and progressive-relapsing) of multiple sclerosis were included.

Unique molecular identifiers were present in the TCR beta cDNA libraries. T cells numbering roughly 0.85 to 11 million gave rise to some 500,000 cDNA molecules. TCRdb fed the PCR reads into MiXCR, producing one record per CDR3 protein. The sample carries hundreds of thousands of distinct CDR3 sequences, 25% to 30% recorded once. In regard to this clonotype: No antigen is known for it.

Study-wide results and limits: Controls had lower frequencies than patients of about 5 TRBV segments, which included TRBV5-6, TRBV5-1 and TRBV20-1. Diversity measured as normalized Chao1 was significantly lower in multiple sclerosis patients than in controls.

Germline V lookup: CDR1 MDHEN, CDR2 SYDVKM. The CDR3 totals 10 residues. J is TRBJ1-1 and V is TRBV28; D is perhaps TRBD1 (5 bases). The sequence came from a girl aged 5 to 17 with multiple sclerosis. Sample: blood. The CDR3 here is CARGSTEAFF. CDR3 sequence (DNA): TGTGCAAGGGGTTCCACTGAAGCTTTCTTT.